This passage covers 26 T cell receptor beta chains from one sample sequenced in a study of cytomegalovirus exposure and HLA in healthy donors (dated by TCRdb to between 2016 and 2019). The library was prepared using the immunoSEQ multiplex PCR assay. A mixture of 60 forward primers for TCR Vbeta segments and 13 reverse primers for TCR Jbeta segments was used in the multiplex PCR. TCRdb re-hosts the immuneACCESS table, in-frame sequences only. Its copies lack some clones; in the studies checked, an unresolved V gene accounts for under half of them, and the cause for the rest is not known. This sample has 150,000 to 200,000 clones in its table, and around 80% of those were observed once. The biggest ten clones account for 6.3% of the sample. Specimen: PBMCs. All receptors come from a male donor in good health and CMV-seropositive.

CDR3 DNA: TGTGCCAGCAGCTCACAGCGGGAGATCCTGGATACGCAGTATTTT. Amino acids: CASSSQREILDTQYF. This chain connects TRBV5-4 to TRBJ2-3; 8 nucleotides match TRBD2. The junction had 9 bases not matched to a gene; V was cut back by 3 bases and J by 6 bases. The CDR3 runs to 15 residues. Germline loops: CDR1 SGHNT, CDR2 YYREEE (reference sequence).

This clone came up once. One end of the junction is discordant with germline, which a read error may explain. Other DNA variants within this sample encode the same CDR3. V gene TRBV11-2 combines with J gene TRBJ2-7, with 7 nucleotides matching TRBD2. Germline CDR1 reads SGHAT; CDR2 reads FQNNGV. The CDR3 covers 15 residues. The CDR3 DNA sequence: TGTGCCAGCAGCTTAGTGGGACTACCTCGATACGAGCAATACTTC. Protein: CASSLVGLPRYEQYF.

This chain uses TRBV7-2 with TRBJ2-5, with 12 bases matching TRBD2. The CDR3 contains 15 residues. The V segment lost 4 bases and the J segment 5 bases; nucleotides outside the gene matches: 5. CDR1 and CDR2 from the germline V gene are SGHTA and FQGNSA. CDR3 in DNA: TGTGCCAGCAGCTCGACTAGCGGGAGAGAGGAGACCCAGTACTTC. This codes for CASSSTSGREETQYF.

This chain uses TRBV27 with TRBJ1-2; 9 bases align to TRBD1. Germline V gene data show CDR1 as MNHEY and CDR2 as SMNVEV (reference sequence). After removal of 6 bases from V and 4 bases from J, the junction contained 15 bases not matched to a gene. The CDR3 extends over 17 amino acids. The CDR3 coding sequence is TGTGCCAGCAGCCCAAGGACAGGGGATCGTATCGGCTATGGCTACACCTTC. As protein: CASSPRTGDRIGYGYTF.

This clone was observed a handful of times. The chain recombines TRBV15 with TRBJ2-1, with D perhaps TRBD2 (6 bases). V was shortened by 5 bases and J by 1 base, with 15 bases between the two germline ends. Per the germline V gene, CDR1 is LNHNV and CDR2 is YYDKDF (reference sequence). The CDR3 covers 16 residues. The DNA for the CDR3 is TGTGCCACCAGCCGGATTGGGGGGAGGTCCTACAATGAGCAGTTCTTC. Protein: CATSRIGGRSYNEQFF.

This clone was observed a single time. Written as DNA, the CDR3 is TGTGCCGTTAAGGGGGGGACCGTCTACGCGGAGCAGTACTTC. This sequence encodes CAVKGGTVYAEQYF. The gene calls are TRBV6-1 and TRBJ2-7, with TRBD2 as a possible D gene (7 bases). The CDR3 is made up of 14 amino acids. The germline CDR1 and CDR2 sequences are MNHNS and SASEGT. Trimming left V 11 bases short and J 7 bases short, with 24 bases between.

The chain couples TRBV19 to TRBJ2-1; the D gene is possibly TRBD2 (6 bases). The length of the CDR3 is 14 residues. Trimming stripped 3 bases from V and 4 bases from J, with 10 bases between. Looked up from germline, CDR1 is LNHDA and CDR2 is SQIVND (reference sequence). CDR3 sequence (DNA): TGTGCCAGTAGTATTCGCGGGACTTACAATGAGCAGTTCTTC. Translating it yields CASSIRGTYNEQFF.

Regarding this clone: The junction departs from germline at one end; a sequencing error may be responsible. The rearrangement uses TRBV7-9 and TRBJ1-2; no clear D. Germline CDR1 and CDR2: SEHNR and FQNEAQ (reference sequence). This CDR3 spans 12 amino acids. CDR3 in amino acids: CSSSLESWGYTF. The CDR3 region has the DNA TGTTCCAGCAGCTTAGAGAGCTGGGGCTACACCTTC.

The chain couples TRBV6-1 to TRBJ2-1; 12 nucleotides line up with TRBD2. Germline V gene sequence: CDR1 MNHNS, CDR2 SASEGT. The V segment lost 3 bases and the J segment 6 bases; nucleotides outside the gene matches: 3. This CDR3 contains 15 residues. CDR3: CASSEKTSGSNEQFF. The CDR3 DNA sequence: TGTGCCAGCAGTGAGAAGACTAGCGGGAGCAATGAGCAGTTCTTC.

The J gene is TRBJ1-2, the V gene TRBV6-5; 11 bases fit TRBD1. CDR3 length: 15 amino acids. The germline CDR1 and CDR2 sequences are MNHEY and SVGAGI. Trimming took 5 bases from V and 3 from J; bases not matched to a gene: 5. CDR3 protein: CASSQDRGPYYGYTF. The CDR3 region has the DNA TGTGCCAGCAGTCAGGACAGGGGGCCGTACTATGGCTACACCTTC.

J is TRBJ2-7 and V is TRBV18, with D possibly TRBD2 on 6 matching bases. The CDR3 extends over 13 amino acids. With 6 bases removed from V and 6 bases from J, the gap between germline ends came to 15 bases. Germline V CDR1 and CDR2: KGHSH, LQKENI. CDR3 sequence reads: CASSPRLDGEQYF. Written as DNA, the CDR3 is TGTGCCAGCTCCCCTAGACTAGATGGCGAGCAGTACTTC.

The chain is built from TRBV27 and TRBJ2-3, with a possible D match to TRBD2 (6 bases). This CDR3 has 16 amino acids. V was shortened by 6 bases and J by 0 bases, with 16 bases between the two germline ends. Per germline, CDR1 MNHEY and CDR2 SMNVEV (reference sequence). CDR3 nucleotide sequence: TGTGCCAGCAGCCCACACGGGGGATCTAGCACAGATACGCAGTATTTT. Its protein is CASSPHGGSSTDTQYF.

This rearrangement joins TRBV19 to TRBJ2-5, with 9 bases fitting TRBD1. With the DNA end fitting TRBJ2-7 better, the J assignment may be wrong. This CDR3 spans 15 amino acids. Germline V gene data show CDR1 as LNHDA and CDR2 as SQIVND (reference sequence). This CDR3 reads CASSRPGQGIYEQYF. CDR3 DNA sequence: TGTGCCAGTAGTAGGCCGGGACAGGGAATCTACGAGCAGTACTTC.

V and J are TRBV14 and TRBJ2-2, with TRBD2 identical over 14 bases. Germline values: CDR1 SGHDN, CDR2 FVKESK. The CDR3 covers 18 residues. Unmatched junction bases numbered 10, after V lost 2 bases and J lost 8 bases. Written as DNA, the CDR3 is TGTGCCAGCAGCCAACTACAGGGACTAGCGGGAGCCCCTGGGGAGCTGTTTTTT. Amino acids: CASSQLQGLAGAPGELFF.

This chain connects TRBV19 to TRBJ1-5; 10 bases match TRBD1. Germline V gene data show CDR1 as LNHDA and CDR2 as SQIVND (reference sequence). V lost 7 bases, J lost 5 bases, and 11 bases stayed unmatched. The CDR3 runs to 16 residues. CDR3 sequence (DNA): TGTGCCAGTACCCCTCGGAGGACAGGGGGTGATCAGCCCCAGCATTTT. As protein: CASTPRRTGGDQPQHF. The full variable domain, with the rest looked up from reference TRBV19 and TRBJ1-5, is DGGITQSPKYLFRKEGQNVTLSCEQNLNHDAMYWYRQDPGQGLRLIYYSQIVNDFQKGDIAEGYSVSREKKESFPLTVTSAQKNPTAFYLCASTPRRTGGDQPQHFGDGTRLSIL.

CDR3: CASSSGTGVTDTQYF. CDR3 in DNA: TGTGCCAGCAGTTCCGGGACAGGGGTCACAGATACGCAGTATTTT. J is TRBJ2-3 and V is TRBV6-5, with 10 bases aligning to TRBD1. Germline-derived CDR1 and CDR2 are MNHEY and SVGAGI. J gave up 2 bases and V 4 bases, and 3 bases lay outside the gene matches. This CDR3 is 15 amino acids long.

The V gene is TRBV5-1, the J gene TRBJ1-1; 9 bases are shared with TRBD1. The CDR3 has 15 residues. V was clipped by 3 bases and J by 4 bases; unmatched bases: 7. The V gene's germline CDR1 is SGHRS and CDR2 YFSETQ. CDR3 sequence reads: CASSSGQGLSTEAFF. In DNA form, the CDR3 reads TGCGCCAGCAGCTCCGGACAGGGGTTATCCACTGAAGCTTTCTTT.

The CDR3 sequence: CASSSSDRGINYEQYF. CDR3 nucleotide sequence: TGTGCCAGCAGTTCGAGCGACAGGGGGATAAACTACGAGCAGTACTTC. The rearrangement links TRBV6-5 to TRBJ2-7; 9 nucleotides align to TRBD1. The junction had 10 bases not matched to a gene; V was cut back by 4 bases and J by 3 bases. There are 16 residues in the CDR3. Per germline, CDR1 MNHEY and CDR2 SVGAGI.

The gene calls are TRBV4-3 and TRBJ1-5; 9 bases fit TRBD1. CDR1 and CDR2 (germline): LGHNA, YSLEER. The trim removed 4 bases at V and 7 bases at J, leaving 2 bases unmatched. This CDR3 is 13 amino acids long. CDR3 coding DNA: TGCGCCAGCAGCCGGGACAGGGAGCAGCCCCAGCATTTT. This encodes CASSRDREQPQHF.

The chain has TRBV5-6 and TRBJ2-1; 10 bases fit TRBD1. This CDR3 region has 15 residues. Trimming took 4 bases from V and 4 from J; bases not matched to a gene: 5. Per the germline V gene, CDR1 is SGHDT and CDR2 is YYEEEE. This CDR3 reads CASSGMGQGYNEQFF. The CDR3 DNA follows: TGTGCCAGCAGCGGAATGGGACAGGGGTACAATGAGCAGTTCTTC.

The rearrangement uses TRBV19 and TRBJ2-1, with 12 bases identical to TRBD2. The CDR3 is 15 residues long. Germline V gene sequence: CDR1 LNHDA, CDR2 SQIVND (reference sequence). V trimming: 5 bases; J trimming: 7 bases; junction bases outside the gene matches: 6. The CDR3 region is CASSPGTSGLNEQFF. The CDR3 coding sequence is TGTGCCAGTAGTCCCGGGACTAGCGGGCTGAATGAGCAGTTCTTC.

The chain recombines TRBV5-8 with TRBJ1-2; 12 bases fit TRBD1. V gave up 4 bases and J gave up 7 bases; unmatched junction bases: 5. CDR1 is SGHTS and CDR2 is YDEGEE in the germline V gene. The CDR3 runs to 14 residues. The CDR3 spells CASSPGQGAAGYTF. The CDR3 DNA is TGTGCCAGCAGCCCGGGACAGGGGGCGGCTGGCTACACCTTC.

CDR3 amino acids: CASSSSLAEQFF. The CDR3, as DNA: TGTGCCAGCAGCTCGTCTCTGGCGGAACAGTTCTTC. The rearrangement links TRBV14 to TRBJ2-1; D is uncertain. With 5 bases removed from V and 13 bases from J, the gap between germline ends came to 15 bases. This CDR3 is built from 12 residues. The V gene's germline CDR1 is SGHDN and CDR2 FVKESK.

The table lists this clone with a count of one. The chain joins TRBV6-5 to TRBJ2-7; D may be TRBD2 (5 bases). V lost 8 bases and J lost 6, with 14 bases in between. CDR1 and CDR2 (germline): MNHEY, SVGAGI. This CDR3 has 12 residues. CDR3 protein: CASARLEGEQYF. For the CDR3, the DNA is TGTGCCAGCGCGAGGCTAGAGGGCGAGCAGTACTTC.

V is TRBV27 and J is TRBJ1-5, with TRBD1 as a possible D gene (6 bases). The CDR3 contains 14 residues. Looked up from germline, CDR1 is MNHEY and CDR2 is SMNVEV (reference sequence). The ends were cut back, 5 bases at V and 6 bases at J, with 14 bases in the middle. In DNA form, the CDR3 reads TGTGCCAGCAGTCGGGGGGGAGGGGGTCAGCCCCAGCATTTT. This encodes CASSRGGGGQPQHF.

This chain connects TRBV29-1 to TRBJ1-4; D gene unclear. V was shortened by 7 bases and J by 7 bases, with 19 bases between the two germline ends. The germline V gene encodes CDR1 SQVTM and CDR2 ANQGSEA. The CDR3 sequence is 14 residues long. As DNA, the CDR3 is TGCAGCGCCCTCAGCCGGGGTCTAGGTGAAAAACTGTTTTTT. Amino acids: CSALSRGLGEKLFF.